The 24 T cell receptor beta chains below all came from one sample that was sequenced in a study of identical twins. Each CDR3 protein is one row after TCRdb ran MiXCR on the 5' RACE reads. In the table there are 430,000 or so distinct CDR3 sequences, about 24% of which are singletons. The data also belong to a second study, concerning T cells expressing NK-cell markers.

Sequencing input: CD4+ T cells sorted from blood. The receptors come from a woman in her late teens or twenties in good health.

This chain joins TRBV3-1 and TRBJ2-4; D is possibly TRBD2 (6 bases). V was shortened by 3 bases and J by 7 bases, with 13 bases between the two germline ends. CDR3 length: 14 residues. From germline, CDR1 is LGHDT and CDR2 YNNKEL (reference sequence). This chain's CDR3 is CASSQAGRINIQYF. CDR3 nucleotide sequence: TGTGCCAGCAGCCAGGCGGGACGAATCAACATTCAGTACTTC. The full variable domain, with the rest looked up from reference TRBV3-1 and TRBJ2-4, is DTAVSQTPKYLVTQMGNDKSIKCEQNLGHDTMYWYKQDSKKFLKIMFSYNNKELIINETVPNRFSPKSPDKAHLNLHINSLELGDSAVYFCASSQAGRINIQYFGAGTRLSVL.

This clonotype was counted only a few times. The J gene is TRBJ2-5, the V gene TRBV29-1; D unresolved. The CDR3 is 12 amino acids. In germline, CDR1 is SQVTM, CDR2 ANQGSEA. V was cut by 4 bases and J by 5 bases, with 11 bases left in between. The CDR3 region is CSVVQSTETQYF. The CDR3 DNA is TGCAGCGTTGTCCAATCTACGGAGACCCAGTACTTC.

This clonotype appeared a few times. The V and J genes are TRBV7-2 and TRBJ2-1; D is unresolved. V was shortened by 0 bases and J by 8 bases, with 8 bases between the two germline ends. The CDR3 contains 13 residues. Germline V gene lookup returns CDR1 SGHTA and CDR2 FQGNSA. CDR3 region: CASSLAPLDEQFF. CDR3 bases: TGTGCCAGCAGCTTAGCTCCCCTCGATGAGCAGTTCTTC.

The chain recombines TRBV7-9 with TRBJ2-1, with 11 bases that match TRBD2. From germline, CDR1 is SEHNR and CDR2 FQNEAQ (reference sequence). V gave up 4 bases and J gave up 2 bases; unmatched junction bases: 4. The CDR3 totals 16 residues. The CDR3 sequence: CASSSPSGRTYNEQFF. CDR3 sequence (DNA): TGTGCCAGCAGCTCCCCTAGCGGGAGGACCTACAATGAGCAGTTCTTC.

The rearrangement joins TRBV3-1 to TRBJ2-7; D perhaps matches TRBD2 (7 bases). Per germline, CDR1 LGHDT and CDR2 YNNKEL (reference sequence). V was pared by 1 base and J by 5 bases, with 12 bases between. The CDR3 loop spans 14 amino acids. The CDR3 protein is CASSQGGGMNEQYF. Written as DNA, the CDR3 is TGTGCCAGCAGCCAAGGGGGGGGCATGAACGAGCAGTACTTC.

This clonotype was seen more than once but under ten times. J is TRBJ2-7 and V is TRBV20-1; 7 nucleotides agree with TRBD1. This CDR3 contains 13 residues. Looked up from germline, CDR1 is DFQATT and CDR2 is SNEGSKA (reference sequence). J gave up 5 bases and V 3 bases, and 7 bases lay outside the gene matches. This CDR3 is CSARRQGSDEQYF. Written as DNA, the CDR3 is TGCAGTGCTAGGAGACAGGGAAGCGACGAGCAGTACTTC.

This chain links TRBV19 with TRBJ1-5, with 7 bases matching TRBD1. J was trimmed by 2 bases and V by 7 bases; bases with no gene match: 5. The CDR3 spans 14 residues. The germline gives CDR1 LNHDA, CDR2 SQIVND (reference sequence). CDR3 bases: TGTGCCAGTAAAGACAGGGTTCGCAATCAGCCCCAGCATTTT. As protein: CASKDRVRNQPQHF.

CDR3 coding DNA: TGCAGCGACCGGGACAGGGCGAGAGGCTACACCTTC. Translated, it gives CSDRDRARGYTF. V usage is TRBV29-1 and J usage is TRBJ1-2; 9 bases map to TRBD1. The CDR3 has 12 residues. Germline V gene data show CDR1 as SQVTM and CDR2 as ANQGSEA. J lost 8 bases, V lost 7 bases, and 8 bases had no gene match.

This clonotype was counted between two and nine times. The V and J genes are TRBV10-3 and TRBJ1-3; D unclear. Trimming stripped 0 bases from V and 9 bases from J, with 15 bases between. Per germline, CDR1 ENHRY and CDR2 SYGVKD. The CDR3 runs 15 residues. In DNA, the CDR3 is TGTGCCATCAGTGAGTCGCGAACATCGGAGCGCACCATATATTTT. Encoded protein: CAISESRTSERTIYF.

The chain uses TRBV19 and TRBJ1-5; no firm D call. CDR1 is LNHDA and CDR2 is SQIVND in the germline V gene (reference sequence). V lost 0 bases to trimming and J lost 2 bases, with 5 bases between them. This CDR3 contains 14 residues. The CDR3 here is CASSIDSGNQPQHF. CDR3 nucleotide sequence: TGTGCCAGTAGTATAGATTCAGGCAATCAGCCCCAGCATTTT. Filled out from reference TRBV19 and TRBJ1-5, the complete variable domain reads DGGITQSPKYLFRKEGQNVTLSCEQNLNHDAMYWYRQDPGQGLRLIYYSQIVNDFQKGDIAEGYSVSREKKESFPLTVTSAQKNPTAFYLCASSIDSGNQPQHFGDGTRLSIL.

This clonotype has more than one count but fewer than ten. V usage is TRBV18 and J usage is TRBJ2-1; perhaps TRBD2 as D (6 bases). The V gene lost 1 base and the J gene lost 7 bases, with 14 bases spanning the gap. Germline assignment: CDR1 KGHSH and CDR2 LQKENI. The CDR3 consists of 15 residues. CDR3 sequence reads: CASSPQLAVRNEQFF. CDR3 nucleotides: TGTGCCAGCTCACCACAACTAGCCGTGAGAAATGAGCAGTTCTTC.

The sample holds a few counts of this clonotype. The chain recombines TRBV20-1 with TRBJ1-1, with D tentatively TRBD1 (5 bases). This CDR3 has 13 amino acids. From germline, CDR1 is DFQATT and CDR2 SNEGSKA (reference sequence). Trimming removed 1 base from V and 4 bases from J, with 10 bases in between. The CDR3 DNA reads TGCAGTGCTAGAGCCCAGGGTGGCACTGAAGCTTTCTTT. Protein sequence: CSARAQGGTEAFF.

This clonotype was counted at least ten times. V and J are TRBV6-1 and TRBJ2-3; the D gene is possibly TRBD1 (6 bases). Germline CDR1 reads MNHNS; CDR2 reads SASEGT. V lost 6 bases, J lost 0 bases, and 13 bases lay in between. The CDR3 runs 15 residues. The CDR3 sequence: CASSDRGGSTDTQYF. DNA of the CDR3: TGTGCCAGCAGCGATCGAGGGGGAAGCACAGATACGCAGTATTTT.

The CDR3 sequence is CASKASGTYEQYF. Written as DNA, the CDR3 is TGTGCCAGTAAAGCATCTGGGACCTACGAGCAGTACTTC. This chain joins TRBV19 and TRBJ2-7; no definite D call. V lost 7 bases, J lost 2 bases, and 12 bases lay in between. Looked up from germline, CDR1 is LNHDA and CDR2 is SQIVND (reference sequence). The CDR3 runs to 13 residues.

CDR3 residues: CASSYQGPSYEQYF. CDR3 nucleotide sequence: TGTGCCAGCAGCTATCAGGGCCCGTCCTACGAGCAGTACTTC. This chain joins TRBV7-9 and TRBJ2-7, with D perhaps matching TRBD1 (5 bases). The germline CDR1 and CDR2 sequences are SEHNR and FQNEAQ (reference sequence). The CDR3 runs 14 residues. V lost 4 bases and J 1 base, leaving 11 bases between the germline ends.

This clonotype appeared a few times. The V and J genes are TRBV11-2 and TRBJ1-1; no clear D. The V end was cut by 3 bases, the J end by 0 bases, with 8 bases between. From germline, CDR1 is SGHAT and CDR2 FQNNGV. The CDR3 totals 14 residues. The DNA for the CDR3 is TGTGCCAGCAGCTTGGGTACTATGAACACTGAAGCTTTCTTT. This codes for CASSLGTMNTEAFF.

This clonotype has more than one count but fewer than ten. This chain joins TRBV7-6 and TRBJ2-1; TRBD2 matches 9 bases. This CDR3 spans 16 amino acids. J gave up 6 bases and V 2 bases, and 8 bases lay outside the gene matches. Looked up from germline, CDR1 is SGHVS and CDR2 is FNYEAQ. CDR3 loop: CASSLKHSGRGNEQFF. Written as DNA, the CDR3 is TGTGCCAGCAGCTTAAAACATAGCGGGAGAGGCAATGAGCAGTTCTTC.

This clonotype was seen more than once but under ten times. An end of the junction does not agree with germline; a read error may underlie this. The V and J genes are TRBV10-3 and TRBJ2-5; D gene ambiguous. Germline values: CDR1 ENHRY, CDR2 SYGVKD. The CDR3 consists of 13 residues. Here the CDR3 reads CAIGDSNQETQYF. The CDR3 DNA reads TGTGCCATCGGTGATAGCAACCAAGAGACCCAGTACTTC.

The table lists this clonotype with a few counts. The CDR3 DNA is TGTGCCAGCAGTAAAACAACCGGGACTAGCGCGAACACCGGGGAGCTGTTTTTT. It specifies CASSKTTGTSANTGELFF. The chain uses TRBV6-1 and TRBJ2-2; 10 bases align to TRBD2. With V trimmed by 5 bases and J by 0 bases, 9 bases remained unmatched. The CDR3 runs to 18 residues. The V gene's germline CDR1 is MNHNS and CDR2 SASEGT.

The chain carries TRBV5-5 and TRBJ2-2; a weak D match, TRBD1 (6 bases). Germline CDR1 reads SGHKS; CDR2 reads YYEKEE (reference sequence). V was cut by 1 base and J by 7 bases, with 14 bases left in between. The CDR3 covers 15 residues. DNA for the CDR3: TGTGCCAGCAGCTTGTCCAGGACAGCCGTCGGGGAGCTGTTTTTT. Protein sequence: CASSLSRTAVGELFF.

This clonotype turned up a few times. The chain combines TRBV12-3 or TRBV12-4 with TRBJ1-3, with 8 positions matching TRBD1. With V trimmed by 6 bases and J by 4 bases, 8 bases remained unmatched. The length of the CDR3 is 15 residues. CDR3 protein: CASSQTGAQGNTIYF. Written as DNA, the CDR3 is TGTGCCAGCAGCCAGACAGGGGCTCAGGGAAACACCATATATTTT.

Only a few counts were recorded for this clonotype. The chain uses TRBV20-1 and TRBJ2-7, with 7 nucleotides matching TRBD2. The V segment lost 0 bases and the J segment 4 bases; nucleotides outside the gene matches: 9. Germline CDR1 reads DFQATT; CDR2 reads SNEGSKA (reference sequence). CDR3 length: 15 residues. Here the CDR3 reads CSARDRAGVRYEQYF. The CDR3 bases are TGCAGTGCTAGAGATCGGGCGGGAGTCCGGTACGAGCAGTACTTC.

The chain combines TRBV12-3 or TRBV12-4 with TRBJ2-3; D is perhaps TRBD1 (6 bases). CDR3 length equals 17 residues. Trimming shortened V by 6 bases and J by 0 bases, and 19 bases separated the two germline ends. CDR3 coding DNA: TGTGCCAGCAGACGCAGGGGAAGCACCACTAGCACAGATACGCAGTATTTT. Its translation is CASRRRGSTTSTDTQYF.

The chain employs TRBV7-9 and TRBJ1-4; D possibly corresponds to TRBD1 (5 bases). Germline CDR1 and CDR2: SEHNR and FQNEAQ (reference sequence). This CDR3 region has 17 residues. With 2 bases removed from V and 0 bases from J, the gap between germline ends came to 13 bases. CDR3 nucleotides: TGTGCCAGCAGCTTATTCGGGACTGCTGCAACTAATGAAAAACTGTTTTTT. This codes for CASSLFGTAATNEKLFF.